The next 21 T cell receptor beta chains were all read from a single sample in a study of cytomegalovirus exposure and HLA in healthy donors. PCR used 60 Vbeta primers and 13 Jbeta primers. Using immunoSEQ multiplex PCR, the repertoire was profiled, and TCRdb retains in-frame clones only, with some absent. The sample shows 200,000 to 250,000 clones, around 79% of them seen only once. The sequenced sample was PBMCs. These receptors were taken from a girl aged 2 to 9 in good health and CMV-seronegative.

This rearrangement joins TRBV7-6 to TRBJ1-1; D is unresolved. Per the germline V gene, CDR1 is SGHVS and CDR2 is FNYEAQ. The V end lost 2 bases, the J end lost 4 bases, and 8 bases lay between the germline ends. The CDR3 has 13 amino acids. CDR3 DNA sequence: TGTGCCAGCAGCTTATATTCGAGCACTGAAGCTTTCTTT. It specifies CASSLYSSTEAFF.

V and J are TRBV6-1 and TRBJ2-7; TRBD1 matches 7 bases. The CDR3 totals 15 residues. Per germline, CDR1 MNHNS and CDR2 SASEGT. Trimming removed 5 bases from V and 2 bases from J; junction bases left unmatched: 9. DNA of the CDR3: TGTGCCAGCAGTAAACTCCGGGACAGCCCCTACGAGCAGTACTTC. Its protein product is CASSKLRDSPYEQYF.

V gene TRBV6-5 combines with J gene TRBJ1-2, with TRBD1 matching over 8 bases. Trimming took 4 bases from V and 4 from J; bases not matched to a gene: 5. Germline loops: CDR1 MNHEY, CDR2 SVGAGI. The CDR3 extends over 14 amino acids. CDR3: CASSFRGRGYGYTF. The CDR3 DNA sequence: TGTGCCAGCAGTTTCAGGGGGCGAGGCTATGGCTACACCTTC.

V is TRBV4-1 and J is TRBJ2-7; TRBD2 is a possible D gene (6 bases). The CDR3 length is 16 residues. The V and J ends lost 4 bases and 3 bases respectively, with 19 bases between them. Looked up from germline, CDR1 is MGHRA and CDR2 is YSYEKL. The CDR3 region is CASSPTWGDGRYEQYF. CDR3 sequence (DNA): TGCGCCAGCAGCCCAACCTGGGGGGACGGTCGCTACGAGCAGTACTTC.

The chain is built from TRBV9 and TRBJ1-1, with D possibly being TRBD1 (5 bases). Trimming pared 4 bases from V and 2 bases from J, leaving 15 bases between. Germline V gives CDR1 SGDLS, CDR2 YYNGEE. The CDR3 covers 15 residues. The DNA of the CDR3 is TGTGCCAGCAGCCGAGAGCCCCAGGGAAACACTGAAGCTTTCTTT. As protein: CASSREPQGNTEAFF.

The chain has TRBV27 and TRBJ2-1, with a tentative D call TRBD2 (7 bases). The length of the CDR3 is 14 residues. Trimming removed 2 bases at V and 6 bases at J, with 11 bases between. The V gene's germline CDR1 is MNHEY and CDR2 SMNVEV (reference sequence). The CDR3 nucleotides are TGTGCCAGCAGTTTAGGGAGGGGGGGCAATGAGCAGTTCTTC. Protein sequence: CASSLGRGGNEQFF.

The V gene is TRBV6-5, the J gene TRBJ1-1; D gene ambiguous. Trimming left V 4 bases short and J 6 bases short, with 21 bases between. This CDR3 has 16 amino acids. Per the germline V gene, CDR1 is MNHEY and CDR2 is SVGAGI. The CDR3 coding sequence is TGTGCCAGCAGTTCCTCTTCGTTAGGCAGGTTCGCTGAAGCTTTCTTT. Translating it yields CASSSSSLGRFAEAFF.

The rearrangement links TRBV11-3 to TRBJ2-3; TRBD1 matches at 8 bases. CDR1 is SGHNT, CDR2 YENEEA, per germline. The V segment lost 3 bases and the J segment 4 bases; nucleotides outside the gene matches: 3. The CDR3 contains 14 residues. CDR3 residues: CASSFDRGSDTQYF. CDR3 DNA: TGTGCCAGCAGCTTTGACAGGGGATCAGATACGCAGTATTTT.

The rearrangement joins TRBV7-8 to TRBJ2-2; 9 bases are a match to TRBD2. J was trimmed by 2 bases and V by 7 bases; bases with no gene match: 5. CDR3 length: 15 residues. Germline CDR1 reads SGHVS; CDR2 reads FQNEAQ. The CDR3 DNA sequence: TGTGCCAGCACCCCTCTAGCGGGAAACACCGGGGAGCTGTTTTTT. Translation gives CASTPLAGNTGELFF. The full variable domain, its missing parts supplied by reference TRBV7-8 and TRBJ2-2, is GAGVSQSPRYKVAKRGQDVALRCDPISGHVSLFWYQQALGQGPEFLTYFQNEAQLDKSGLPSDRFFAERPEGSVSTLKIQRTQQEDSAVYLCASTPLAGNTGELFFGEGSRLTVL.

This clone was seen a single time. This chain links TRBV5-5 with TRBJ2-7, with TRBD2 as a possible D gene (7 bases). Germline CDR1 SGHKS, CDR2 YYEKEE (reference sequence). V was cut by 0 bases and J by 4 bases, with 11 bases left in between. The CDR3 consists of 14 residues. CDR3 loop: CASSLAGEGYEQYF. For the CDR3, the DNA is TGTGCCAGCAGCTTGGCAGGGGAGGGGTACGAGCAGTACTTC.

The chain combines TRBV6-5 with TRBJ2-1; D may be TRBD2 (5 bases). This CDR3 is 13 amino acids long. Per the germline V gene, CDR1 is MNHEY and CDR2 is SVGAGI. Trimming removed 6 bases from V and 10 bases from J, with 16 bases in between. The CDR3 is CASSRTAQYEQFF. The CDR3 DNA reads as TGTGCCAGCAGCCGGACTGCACAATACGAGCAGTTCTTC.

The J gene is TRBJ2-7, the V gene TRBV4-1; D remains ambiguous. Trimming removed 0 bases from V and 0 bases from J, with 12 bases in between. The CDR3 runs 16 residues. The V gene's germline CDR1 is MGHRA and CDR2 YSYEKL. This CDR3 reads CASSQEARRFSYEQYF. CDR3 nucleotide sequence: TGCGCCAGCAGCCAAGAAGCGCGGAGATTCTCCTACGAGCAGTACTTC.

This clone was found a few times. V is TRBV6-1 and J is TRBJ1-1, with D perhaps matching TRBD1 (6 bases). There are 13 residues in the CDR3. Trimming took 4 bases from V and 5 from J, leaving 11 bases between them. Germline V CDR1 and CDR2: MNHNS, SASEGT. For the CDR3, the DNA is TGTGCCAGCAGTGGACAGGTGCCAACTGAAGCTTTCTTT. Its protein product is CASSGQVPTEAFF.

The CDR3 bases are TGTGCCAGCAGAGTCGGGACAGTCTATGGCTACACCTTC. Amino acids: CASRVGTVYGYTF. This chain connects TRBV6-1 to TRBJ1-2; TRBD1 matches at 7 bases. Germline loops: CDR1 MNHNS, CDR2 SASEGT. This CDR3 is 13 amino acids long. Germline trimming cut 6 bases from V and 4 bases from J; bases unmatched to any gene: 5.

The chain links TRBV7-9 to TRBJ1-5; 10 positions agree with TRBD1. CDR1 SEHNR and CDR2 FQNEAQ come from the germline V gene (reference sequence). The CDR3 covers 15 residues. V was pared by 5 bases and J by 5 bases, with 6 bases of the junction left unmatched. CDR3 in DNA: TGTGCCAGCAGCCCTGGGACAGGGGAATATCAGCCCCAGCATTTT. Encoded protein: CASSPGTGEYQPQHF.

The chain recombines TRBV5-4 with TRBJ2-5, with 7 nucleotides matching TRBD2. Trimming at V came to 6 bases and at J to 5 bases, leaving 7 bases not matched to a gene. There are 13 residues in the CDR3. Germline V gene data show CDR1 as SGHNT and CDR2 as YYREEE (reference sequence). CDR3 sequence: CASTGTSAETQYF. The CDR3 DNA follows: TGTGCCAGCACTGGCACTAGCGCGGAGACCCAGTACTTC.

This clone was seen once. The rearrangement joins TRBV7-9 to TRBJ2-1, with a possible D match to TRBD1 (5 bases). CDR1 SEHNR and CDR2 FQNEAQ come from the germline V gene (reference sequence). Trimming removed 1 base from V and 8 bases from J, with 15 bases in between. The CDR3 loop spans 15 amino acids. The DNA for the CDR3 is TGTGCCAGCAGCTTAGAGGCGCGGACCAGGGATGAGCAGTTCTTC. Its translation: CASSLEARTRDEQFF.

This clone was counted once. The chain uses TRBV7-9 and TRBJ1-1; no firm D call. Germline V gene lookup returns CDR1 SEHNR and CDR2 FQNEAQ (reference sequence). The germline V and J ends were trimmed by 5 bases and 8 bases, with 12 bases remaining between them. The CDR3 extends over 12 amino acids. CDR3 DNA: TGTGCCAGCAGCCTCCTTTCTACCGAAGCTTTCTTT. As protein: CASSLLSTEAFF. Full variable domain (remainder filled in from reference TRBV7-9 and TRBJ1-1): DTGVSQNPRHKITKRGQNVTFRCDPISEHNRLYWYRQTLGQGPEFLTYFQNEAQLEKSRLLSDRFSAERPKGSFSTLEIQRTEQGDSAMYLCASSLLSTEAFFGQGTRLTVV.

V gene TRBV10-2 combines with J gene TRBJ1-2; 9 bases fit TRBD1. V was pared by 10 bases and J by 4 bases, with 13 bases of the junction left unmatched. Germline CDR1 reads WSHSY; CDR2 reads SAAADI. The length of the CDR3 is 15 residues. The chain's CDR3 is CATLPHRGLLYGYTF. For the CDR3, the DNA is TGCGCCACTTTGCCCCACAGGGGGCTGCTCTATGGCTACACCTTC.

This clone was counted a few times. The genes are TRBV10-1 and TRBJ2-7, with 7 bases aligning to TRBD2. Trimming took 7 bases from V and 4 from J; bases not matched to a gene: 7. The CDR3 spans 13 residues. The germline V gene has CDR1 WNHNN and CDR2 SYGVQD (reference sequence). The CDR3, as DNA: TGCGCCAGCATAGCCAGCGGGGAATACGAGCAGTACTTC. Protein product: CASIASGEYEQYF.

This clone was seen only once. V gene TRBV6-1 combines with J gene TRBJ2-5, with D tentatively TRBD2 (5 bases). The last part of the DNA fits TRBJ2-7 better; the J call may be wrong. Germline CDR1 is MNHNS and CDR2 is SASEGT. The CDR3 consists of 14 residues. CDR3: CASSAGKATYEQYF. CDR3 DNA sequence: TGTGCCAGCAGTGCGGGGAAAGCAACCTACGAGCAGTACTTC.